The next 7 T cell receptor beta chains were all read from a single sample in a study of PD-1 blockade in classical Hodgkin lymphoma. Time point in this sample: newly diagnosed, previously untreated cHL patient sample. Sequencing was performed with immunoSEQ multiplex PCR; in TCRdb, only in-frame clones are kept and a portion is missing. This sample has about 16,000 clones, with almost 85% found just once. The specimen sequenced was peripheral blood mononuclear cells (PBMCs). Source of these receptors: a human donor with classical Hodgkin lymphoma.

This rearrangement joins TRBV28 to TRBJ1-2; 8 bases align to TRBD1. The V and J ends lost 3 bases and 4 bases, in that order; junction bases with no gene match: 1. The CDR3 loop spans 13 amino acids. Germline V lookup: CDR1 MDHEN, CDR2 SYDVKM. CDR3 nucleotide sequence: TGTGCCAGCAGTTTGGACAGGGCCTATGGCTACACCTTC. This encodes CASSLDRAYGYTF.

The gene calls are TRBV2 and TRBJ2-3, with 10 bases aligning to TRBD2. Germline-derived CDR1 and CDR2 are SNHLY and FYNNEI. Losses at the gene ends were 8 bases for V and 3 bases for J; bases not matched to a gene: 2. The CDR3 spans 13 residues. CDR3 DNA sequence: TGTGCCAGCCGTAGCGGGAGGACAGATACGCAGTATTTT. Amino acid sequence: CASRSGRTDTQYF.

This chain joins TRBV19 and TRBJ2-2; 8 nucleotides agree with TRBD1. This CDR3 contains 14 residues. The V gene's germline CDR1 is LNHDA and CDR2 SQIVND (reference sequence). V was clipped by 5 bases and J by 5 bases; unmatched bases: 4. The CDR3 nucleotides are TGTGCCAGTAGTTTAACAGGGGGAACCGGGGAGCTGTTTTTT. This gives the protein CASSLTGGTGELFF.

The rearrangement joins TRBV19 to TRBJ2-1; TRBD2 matches at 12 bases. The length of the CDR3 is 17 residues. The V segment lost 10 bases and the J segment 6 bases; nucleotides outside the gene matches: 16. Germline values: CDR1 LNHDA, CDR2 SQIVND (reference sequence). CDR3 sequence (DNA): TGTGCCACCTCCCGCGGGCCTAGCGGGAGGGCTCGCAATGAGCAGTTCTTC. Protein product: CATSRGPSGRARNEQFF. Full variable domain (missing parts from reference TRBV19 and TRBJ2-1): DGGITQSPKYLFRKEGQNVTLSCEQNLNHDAMYWYRQDPGQGLRLIYYSQIVNDFQKGDIAEGYSVSREKKESFPLTVTSAQKNPTAFYLCATSRGPSGRARNEQFFGPGTRLTVL.

The V call is TRBV28, the J call TRBJ2-5; 9 nucleotides align to TRBD2. With 7 bases clipped from V and 4 bases from J, the junction kept 4 bases outside the gene matches. CDR3 length equals 13 residues. Germline-derived CDR1 and CDR2 are MDHEN and SYDVKM. DNA of the CDR3: TGTGCCAGCACGGCGGGGGGGGGAGAGACCCAGTACTTC. This encodes CASTAGGGETQYF.

The chain joins TRBV4-2 to TRBJ2-5; TRBD1 is a possible D gene (5 bases). Germline V gene lookup returns CDR1 LGHNA and CDR2 YNFKEQ. V shed 4 bases and J shed 0 bases, with 12 bases lying between them. The length of the CDR3 is 15 residues. The CDR3 coding sequence is TGTGCCAGCAGCCCGAATATAGGGGACCAAGAGACCCAGTACTTC. This gives the protein CASSPNIGDQETQYF.

This rearrangement joins TRBV27 to TRBJ2-7; no definite D call. V was pared by 5 bases and J by 0 bases, with 8 bases between. The CDR3 totals 13 residues. Per germline, CDR1 MNHEY and CDR2 SMNVEV (reference sequence). CDR3 DNA: TGTGCCAGCAGTCCCCCGAGCTCCTACGAGCAGTACTTC. Its translation: CASSPPSSYEQYF.